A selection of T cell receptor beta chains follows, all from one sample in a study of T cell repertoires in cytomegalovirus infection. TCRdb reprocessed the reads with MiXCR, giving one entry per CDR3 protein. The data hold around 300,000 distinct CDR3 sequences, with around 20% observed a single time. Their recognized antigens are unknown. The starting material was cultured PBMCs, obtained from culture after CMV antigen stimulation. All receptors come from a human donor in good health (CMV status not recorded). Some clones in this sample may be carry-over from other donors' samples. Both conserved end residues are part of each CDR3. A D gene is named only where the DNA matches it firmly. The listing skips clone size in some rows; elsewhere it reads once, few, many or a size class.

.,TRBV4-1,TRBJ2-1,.,TGCGCCAGCAGCCCAAACACTGAAGAGCAGTTCTTC,CASSPNTEEQFF
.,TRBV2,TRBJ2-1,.,TGTGCCAGCGAGGGGGAAACGGGCCGAGCCTACAATGAGCAGTTCTTC,CASEGETGRAYNEQFF
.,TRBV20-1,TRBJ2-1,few,TGCAGTGGGTCCCCTCCCTTAAAGGAGCAGTTCTTC,CSGSPPLKEQFF
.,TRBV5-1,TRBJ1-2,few,TGCGCCAGCAGCCCTGGGACTTCTAACTATGGCTACACCTTC,CASSPGTSNYGYTF
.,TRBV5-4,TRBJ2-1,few,TGTGCCAGCAGCTTGGGGGGGGCGGAGTCTTACAATGAGCAGTTCTTC,CASSLGGAESYNEQFF
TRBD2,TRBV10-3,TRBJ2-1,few,TGTGCCATCAGTGGAACGGCGGGAGGATCCAATGAGCAGTTCTTC,CAISGTAGGSNEQFF
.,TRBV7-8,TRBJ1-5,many,TGTGCCAGCAGCCCCCGTACAACCGTAGGACAGCCCCAGCATTTT,CASSPRTTVGQPQHF
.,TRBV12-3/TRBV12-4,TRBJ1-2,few,TGTGCCAGCAGCTGGGGGTTTAGATATGGCTACACCTTC,CASSWGFRYGYTF
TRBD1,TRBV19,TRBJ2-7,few,TGTGCCAGTAGTTGGCGGACAGGGCACTACGAGCAGTACTTC,CASSWRTGHYEQYF
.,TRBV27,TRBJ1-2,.,TGTGCCAGCTCCGGACACCCGTATGGCTACACCTTC,CASSGHPYGYTF
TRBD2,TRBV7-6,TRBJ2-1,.,TGTGCCAGCAGCTTAGGACCGCCGTGGGGAGCGGGAGTAGGGAATGAGCAGTTCTTC,CASSLGPPWGAGVGNEQFF
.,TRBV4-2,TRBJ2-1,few,TGTGCCAGCAGCCAAGAAAGTGCGGTATCCTACAATGAGCAGTTCTTC,CASSQESAVSYNEQFF
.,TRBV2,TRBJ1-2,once,TGTGCCAGCAGTGAACCGGGAGTGGGCGGCTACACCTTC,CASSEPGVGGYTF
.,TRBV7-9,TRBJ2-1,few,TGTGCCAGCAGACAACCCGAGGGACGCTCCTACAATGAGCAGTTCTTC,CASRQPEGRSYNEQFF
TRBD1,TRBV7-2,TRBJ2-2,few,TGTGCCAGCAGCCAATTGGGACAGGGGTCCGGGGAGCTGTTTTTT,CASSQLGQGSGELFF
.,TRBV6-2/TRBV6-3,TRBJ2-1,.,TGTGCCAGCAGTTACGACCCCTACAATGAGCAGTTCTTC,CASSYDPYNEQFF
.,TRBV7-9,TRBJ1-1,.,TGTGCCAGCAGCGACCCTCGACAGGAGAACACTGAAGCTTTCTTT,CASSDPRQENTEAFF
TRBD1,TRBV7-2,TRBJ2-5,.,TGTGCCAGCAGCCGCACAGGGGGGCCCCAAGAGACCCAGTACTTC,CASSRTGGPQETQYF
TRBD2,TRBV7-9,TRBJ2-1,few,TGTGCCAGCAGCTTAACCGGGACTACCTCCTACAATGAGCAGTTCTTC,CASSLTGTTSYNEQFF
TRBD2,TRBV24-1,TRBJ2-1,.,TGTGCCACCAGCGACAGAGCGGGAGGGCCAACTAATGAGCAGTTCTTC,CATSDRAGGPTNEQFF
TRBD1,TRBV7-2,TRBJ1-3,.,TGTGCCAGCAGCTTCAATCAGGGGGCCGAGGGCACCATATATTTT,CASSFNQGAEGTIYF
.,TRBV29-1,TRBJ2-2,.,TGCAGCGTTCGGGGTGGGCACGGGGAGCTGTTTTTT,CSVRGGHGELFF
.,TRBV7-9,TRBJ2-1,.,TGTGCCAGCGATCGACAGGATGAGCAGTTCTTC,CASDRQDEQFF
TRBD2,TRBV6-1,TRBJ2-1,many,TGTGCCAGCAGTGTGCGACTAGCGGGGGATTACAATGAGCAGTTCTTC,CASSVRLAGDYNEQFF
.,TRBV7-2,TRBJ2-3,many,TGTGCCAGCAGCCGAGGACAGATCACAGATACGCAGTATTTT,CASSRGQITDTQYF
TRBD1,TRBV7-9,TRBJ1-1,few,TGTGCCAGCAGCGCATGGGACAGGGTGGGCACTGAAGCTTTCTTT,CASSAWDRVGTEAFF
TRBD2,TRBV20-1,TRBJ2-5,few,TGCAGTGCTAGCGCTATTAAGCGGGAGTTGGGAGAGACCCAGTACTTC,CSASAIKRELGETQYF
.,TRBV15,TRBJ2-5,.,TGTGCCACCAGCAGAGATCAAAGGGTTTGGAAGCAAGAGACCCAGTACTTC,CATSRDQRVWKQETQYF
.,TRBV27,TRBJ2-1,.,TGTGCCAGCAGGGAAAACGTGGGCAATGAGCAGTTCTTC,CASRENVGNEQFF
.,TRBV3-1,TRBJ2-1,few,TGTGCCAGCAGCCAAGATGAAGGGAGGACTCACTACAATGAGCAGTTCTTC,CASSQDEGRTHYNEQFF
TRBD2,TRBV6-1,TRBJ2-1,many,TGTGCCAGCAGTCCCTTCAGGACTAGCGGGAGAGGCTACAATGAGCAGTTCTTC,CASSPFRTSGRGYNEQFF
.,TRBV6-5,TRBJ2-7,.,TGTGCCAGCAGTTACTTCCCAGGGCAGATATCCTACGAGCAGTACTTC,CASSYFPGQISYEQYF
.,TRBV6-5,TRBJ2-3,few,TGTGCCAGCAGTTACTTTCCCCCCACAACACAGATACGGCAGTATTTT,CASSYFPPTTQIRQYF
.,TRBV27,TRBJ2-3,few,TGTGCCAGCAGTAGTCTGGCCCTGGTGAATACGCAGTATTTT,CASSSLALVNTQYF
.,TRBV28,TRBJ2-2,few,TGTGCCAGCAGTTTAGTGGCCTATCTTGCACTAGATAACACCGGGGAGCTGTTTTTT,CASSLVAYLALDNTGELFF
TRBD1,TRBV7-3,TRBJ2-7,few,TGTGCCAGCAGCATTAGCCGGGACAGCTTTGCCGAGCAGTACTTC,CASSISRDSFAEQYF
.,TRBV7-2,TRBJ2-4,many,TGTGCCAGCAGCTTCGTGCCAAGAAACATTCAGTACTTC,CASSFVPRNIQYF
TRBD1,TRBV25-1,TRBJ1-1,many,TGTGCCAGCAGTGGGGCAGGGGGAGTCTTTGAAGCTTTCTTT,CASSGAGGVFEAFF
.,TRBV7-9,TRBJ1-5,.,TGTGCCAGCAGCTTAGGACTGCCCGATCAGCCCCAGCATTTT,CASSLGLPDQPQHF
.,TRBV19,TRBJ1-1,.,TGTGCCAGTAGTATAGTTGGGGGCGCGACTGAAGCTTTCTTT,CASSIVGGATEAFF
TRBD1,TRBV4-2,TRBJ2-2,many,TGTGCCAGCAGCCAACTCTTCGGACAGGGCCGGGGAGGGGAGCTGTTTTTT,CASSQLFGQGRGGELFF
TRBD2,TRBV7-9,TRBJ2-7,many,TGTGCCAGCAGCTTAGATGAGCGGGAGACCTTCTCCTACGAGCAGTACTTC,CASSLDERETFSYEQYF
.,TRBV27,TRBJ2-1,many,TGTGCCAGCAGTTCCGTAAGGGGCTCCTACAATGAGCAGTTCTTC,CASSSVRGSYNEQFF
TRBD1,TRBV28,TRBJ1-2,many,TGTGCCAGCAGTTCCGGCGGGACAGCTACCTATGGCTACACCTTC,CASSSGGTATYGYTF
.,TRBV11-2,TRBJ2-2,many,TGTGCCAGCAGACGCAACGCCGGGGAGCTGTTTTTT,CASRRNAGELFF
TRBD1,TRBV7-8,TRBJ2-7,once,TGTGCCAGCAGCTGGGACAGGTGTCCCTACGAGCAGTACTTC,CASSWDRCPYEQYF
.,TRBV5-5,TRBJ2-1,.,TGTGCCAGCAGCGACTGGACTAGGGGGGGGGATGAGCAGTTCTTC,CASSDWTRGGDEQFF
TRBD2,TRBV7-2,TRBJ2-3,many,TGTGCCAGCAGCTCCCCCGGACTAGCGGGAGATACGCAGTATTTT,CASSSPGLAGDTQYF
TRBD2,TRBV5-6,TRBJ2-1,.,TGTGCCAGCAGCTACCGGACTAGCGGGAACAATGAGCAGTTCTTC,CASSYRTSGNNEQFF
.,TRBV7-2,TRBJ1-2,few,TGTGCCAGCAGCTTAGAAAGATATGGCTACACCTTC,CASSLERYGYTF
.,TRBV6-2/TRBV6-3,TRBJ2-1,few,TGTGCCAGCAGTGCCGGGAGAAACAATGAGCAGTTCTTC,CASSAGRNNEQFF
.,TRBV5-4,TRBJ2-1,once,TGTGCCAGCAGAACCGCAACGGGAGCGCACAATGAGCAGTTCTTC,CASRTATGAHNEQFF
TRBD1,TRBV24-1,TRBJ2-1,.,TGTGCCACCAGTGATGAGACAGGGGGCTCTGGGATCTCCTACAATGAGCAGTTCTTC,CATSDETGGSGISYNEQFF
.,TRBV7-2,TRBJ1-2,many,TGTGCCAGCAGCTTAAATTTAGTTAGGGACACAACTAACTATGGCTACACCTTC,CASSLNLVRDTTNYGYTF
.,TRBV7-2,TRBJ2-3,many,TGTGCCAGCAGCTTAGTGGTACAAGATACGCAGTATTTT,CASSLVVQDTQYF
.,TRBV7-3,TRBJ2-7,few,TGTGCCAGCAGCTCGTCCCCCAATTCCTACGAGCAGTACTTC,CASSSSPNSYEQYF
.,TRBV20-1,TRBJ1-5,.,TGCAGTGCTCTCCTCGGGGAGGGAAGCAATCAGCCCCAGCATTTT,CSALLGEGSNQPQHF
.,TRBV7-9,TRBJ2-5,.,TGTGCCAGCAGCCTCGAGTCTAGTACCGGGACCCAGTACTTC,CASSLESSTGTQYF
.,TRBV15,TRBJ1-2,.,TGTGCCACCAGCAGAAGCCAGGGTTCATATGGCTACACCTTC,CATSRSQGSYGYTF
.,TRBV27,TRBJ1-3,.,TGTGCCAGCAGTTCCCCTGGCAGCCCTGGAAACACCATATATTTT,CASSSPGSPGNTIYF